What follows are 21 T cell receptor beta chains derived from one specimen sequenced in a study of blood T cell repertoires in COVID-19. Sequenced by immunoSEQ multiplex PCR; TCRdb stores in-frame clones only, minus some. This table has under 200,000 clones, roughly 90% appearing once. The source material was PBMCs or T cells enriched from blood (not recorded which). Source of these receptors: a woman aged 18-30 years who had recovered from COVID-19.

A few counts support this clone. This chain uses TRBV7-9 with TRBJ1-4; D is perhaps TRBD1 (5 bases). The germline V and J ends were trimmed by 4 bases and 8 bases, with 17 bases remaining between them. CDR1 and CDR2 from the germline V gene are SEHNR and FQNEAQ (reference sequence). The CDR3 extends over 15 amino acids. The CDR3 DNA reads as TGTGCCAGCAGCTCCGGTGGGGGGGAGAGGGAAAAACTGTTTTTT. It is translated as CASSSGGGEREKLFF.

This clone has only a few counts. The chain links TRBV30 to TRBJ1-3; perhaps TRBD1 as D (6 bases). This CDR3 contains 14 residues. V dropped 5 bases and J dropped 7 bases, with 18 bases sitting between them. CDR1 and CDR2 (germline): GTSNPN, SVGIG (reference sequence). CDR3: CAWYRGTPRNTIYF. The CDR3 DNA reads as TGTGCCTGGTATAGGGGGACCCCGAGGAACACCATATATTTT.

The rearrangement links TRBV5-1 to TRBJ1-1; D is unresolved. The CDR3 length is 17 residues. CDR1 SGHRS and CDR2 YFSETQ come from the germline V gene. Deletions cut 2 bases from V and 5 bases from J, with 22 bases between. In DNA, the CDR3 is TGCGCCAGCAGCTTAACCGGGTTACGGGAGGGTAGTACTGAAGCTTTCTTT. This gives the protein CASSLTGLREGSTEAFF.

The chain has TRBV19 and TRBJ1-2; D gene unclear. CDR3 length: 12 residues. Trimming removed 3 bases at V and 4 bases at J, with 6 bases between. Germline V gene data show CDR1 as LNHDA and CDR2 as SQIVND (reference sequence). DNA of the CDR3: TGTGCCAGTAGTATGAGCCGCTATGGCTACACCTTC. Its translation is CASSMSRYGYTF.

The chain couples TRBV24-1 to TRBJ2-5; TRBD1 matches at 9 bases. This CDR3 spans 14 amino acids. With V trimmed by 5 bases and J by 5 bases, 5 bases remained unmatched. Germline-derived CDR1 and CDR2 are KGHDR and SFDVKD. The CDR3 spells CATSVTGGVETQYF. In DNA, the CDR3 is TGTGCCACCAGTGTCACAGGGGGCGTGGAGACCCAGTACTTC.

The V call is TRBV2, the J call TRBJ2-1, with 14 bases identical to TRBD2. The CDR3 has 17 amino acids. V gave up 6 bases and J gave up 8 bases; unmatched junction bases: 12. CDR1 is SNHLY and CDR2 is FYNNEI in the germline V gene. CDR3 sequence reads: CASRVPGLAGGLYEQFF. The CDR3, as DNA: TGTGCCAGCAGGGTTCCTGGACTAGCGGGGGGTCTATATGAGCAGTTCTTC.

This chain joins TRBV5-1 and TRBJ2-5; D perhaps matches TRBD1 (6 bases). There are 14 residues in the CDR3. Trimming stripped 4 bases from V and 5 bases from J, with 15 bases between. Germline-derived CDR1 and CDR2 are SGHRS and YFSETQ. CDR3 sequence: CASSPDSAGETQYF. CDR3 bases: TGCGCCAGCAGCCCGGACAGTGCTGGGGAGACCCAGTACTTC.

The V and J genes are TRBV28 and TRBJ1-1; D is undetermined. This CDR3 is built from 14 residues. The V end lost 6 bases, the J end lost 9 bases, and 20 bases lay between the germline ends. Per the germline V gene, CDR1 is MDHEN and CDR2 is SYDVKM. CDR3 sequence (DNA): TGTGCCAGCAGCCAAAGAGGGTTCGCGCTCCAAGCTTTCTTT. Amino acid sequence: CASSQRGFALQAFF.

This clone is a singleton in its sample. V and J are TRBV27 and TRBJ1-1; possible D gene TRBD1, 6 bases. CDR1 is MNHEY, CDR2 SMNVEV, per germline (reference sequence). V was cut by 6 bases and J by 3 bases, with 14 bases left in between. The CDR3 spans 14 residues. The CDR3 sequence is CASRETGRHTEAFF. Written as DNA, the CDR3 is TGTGCCAGCAGGGAGACAGGTCGGCACACTGAAGCTTTCTTT.

V is TRBV6-5 and J is TRBJ1-2; unclear D gene. Trimming cost V 4 bases and J 4 bases, with 4 bases left between them. CDR1 is MNHEY and CDR2 is SVGAGI in the germline V gene. This CDR3 contains 11 residues. CDR3 nucleotides: TGTGCCAGCAGTTCCAGCTATGGCTACACCTTC. Translated: CASSSSYGYTF.

The V gene is TRBV5-1, the J gene TRBJ1-4; possible D gene TRBD1, 6 bases. V was shortened by 4 bases and J by 7 bases, with 17 bases between the two germline ends. The CDR3 contains 15 residues. In germline, CDR1 is SGHRS, CDR2 YFSETQ. The CDR3 nucleotides read TGCGCCAGCAGCGCATCAGGGGAGAGGGTTGAAAAACTGTTTTTT. Translating it yields CASSASGERVEKLFF.

This sequence joins TRBV4-1 and TRBJ1-2, with no clear D. The V end was cut by 2 bases, the J end by 2 bases, with 9 bases between. Germline values: CDR1 MGHRA, CDR2 YSYEKL. This CDR3 contains 14 residues. This CDR3 is CASSQTAGNYGYTF. CDR3 bases: TGCGCCAGCAGCCAAACGGCCGGGAACTATGGCTACACCTTC.

This chain connects TRBV19 to TRBJ1-2; D is perhaps TRBD1 (5 bases). Germline V gene sequence: CDR1 LNHDA, CDR2 SQIVND (reference sequence). Trimming took 5 bases from V and 8 from J, leaving 21 bases between them. The CDR3 length is 15 residues. The CDR3 bases are TGTGCCAGTAGTTTTTCAGGACGGTCTAGGGGAGGCTACACCTTC. It codes for CASSFSGRSRGGYTF.

The rearrangement links TRBV7-9 to TRBJ1-4; D remains ambiguous. V was cut by 5 bases and J by 7 bases, with 14 bases left in between. This CDR3 spans 14 amino acids. Germline V gene lookup returns CDR1 SEHNR and CDR2 FQNEAQ (reference sequence). The CDR3 is CASSLRSGGEKLFF. The CDR3 DNA follows: TGTGCCAGCAGCCTCAGGAGCGGTGGTGAAAAACTGTTTTTT.

This clone was detected a few times. The chain links TRBV7-9 to TRBJ1-2, with 10 bases matching TRBD1. In germline, CDR1 is SEHNR, CDR2 FQNEAQ (reference sequence). The V gene end was trimmed by 4 bases and the J gene end by 8 bases; junction bases not matched to a gene: 10. This CDR3 has 15 amino acids. CDR3: CASSSPGTGEEGYTF. CDR3 coding DNA: TGTGCCAGCAGCTCGCCGGGGACAGGGGAGGAAGGCTACACCTTC.

This clone came up once. The chain uses TRBV7-3 and TRBJ2-2, with D uncertain. Trimming cost V 5 bases and J 4 bases, with 8 bases left between them. The germline CDR1 and CDR2 sequences are SGHTA and FQGTGA. CDR3 length: 13 amino acids. The CDR3 DNA is TGTGCCAGCAGCCCCACCGGCACCGGGGAGCTGTTTTTT. Amino acids: CASSPTGTGELFF.

The chain uses TRBV6-5 and TRBJ1-1; D may be TRBD1 (6 bases). CDR1 is MNHEY and CDR2 is SVGAGI in the germline V gene. Between the trimmed V and J ends, which lost 6 bases and 0 bases, there was a span of 11 bases. The CDR3 is made up of 14 amino acids. The chain's CDR3 is CASRRGQVNTEAFF. CDR3 nucleotide sequence: TGTGCCAGCAGAAGGGGACAAGTGAACACTGAAGCTTTCTTT.

The rearrangement uses TRBV24-1 and TRBJ2-2; 10 positions match TRBD2. Germline-derived CDR1 and CDR2 are KGHDR and SFDVKD. This CDR3 contains 15 residues. With 3 bases clipped from V and 7 bases from J, the junction kept 4 bases outside the gene matches. This chain's CDR3 is CATSDGGLARGELFF. The CDR3 region has the DNA TGTGCCACCAGTGATGGGGGACTAGCGCGCGGGGAGCTGTTTTTT.

V and J are TRBV9 and TRBJ2-1; TRBD2 matches at 7 bases. This CDR3 has 17 residues. Germline values: CDR1 SGDLS, CDR2 YYNGEE. Trimming at V came to 0 bases and at J to 4 bases, leaving 10 bases not matched to a gene. The CDR3 bases are TGTGCCAGCAGCGTAGATCCAGCGGGGTTACTATACAATGAGCAGTTCTTC. This gives the protein CASSVDPAGLLYNEQFF.

The chain joins TRBV5-6 to TRBJ2-5; D may be TRBD1 (7 bases). The CDR3 runs 16 residues. CDR1 and CDR2 (germline): SGHDT, YYEEEE. The ends were cut back, 1 base at V and 4 bases at J, with 17 bases in the middle. The DNA for the CDR3 is TGTGCCAGCAGCTTGAGGGGGCTAAGAGCGGGAGAGACCCAGTACTTC. It specifies CASSLRGLRAGETQYF.

The V and J genes are TRBV18 and TRBJ1-1; no firm D call. V was clipped by 4 bases and J by 3 bases, with 9 bases between them. The CDR3 is 13 residues long. In germline, CDR1 is KGHSH, CDR2 LQKENI. The CDR3 DNA follows: TGTGCCAGCTCACGGAAAGAGGACACTGAAGCTTTCTTT. This gives the protein CASSRKEDTEAFF. Based on the CDR3 plus reference TRBV18 and TRBJ1-1, the full variable domain is NAGVMQNPRHLVRRRGQEARLRCSPMKGHSHVYWYRQLPEEGLKFMVYLQKENIIDESGMPKERFSAEFPKEGPSILRIQQVVRGDSAAYFCASSRKEDTEAFFGQGTRLTVV.